Detailed here is one T cell receptor (beta chain). Its antigen is not yet known. There are no base qualities to consult, and no much larger clone falls within one base. CDR1 SGHVS and CDR2 FNYEAQ were looked up in the germline V gene. The CDR3 holds 19 amino acids from the cysteine to the phenylalanine. Only the CDR3 part of the read is kept: 57 bases, read in frame from the first base. The germline V end is reduced by 4 bases and the J end by 3 bases; junction bases left unmatched: 17. The immunoSEQ Assay, a bias-controlled multiplex PCR, was used to amplify TCRbeta CDR3 regions from genomic DNA. Processing in the source paper ran as follows. Nucleated cell counts per sample were estimated from amplification of reference gene primers within the assay. To quantify the absolute abundance of each unique TCRbeta CDR3 rearrangement, sequence reads were collapsed and filtered. For each sample, productive Simpson clonality was calculated as the square root of Simpson's diversity index across productive rearrangements. In TCRdb, the immuneACCESS table is reduced to in-frame sequences with V and J assigned. These tables do not hold every clone; where another copy was compared, an unresolved V gene accounts for under half, and the others remain unexplained. The D gene and trimming were derived from the DNA, and the V and J assignments and clone size from that table. A total of around 130,000 clones appear in this sample, roughly 80% of them only once. The ten largest clones add up to roughly 12% of the sample.

This record comes from a study of blood T cell repertoires in COVID-19 (dated by TCRdb to 2018 to 2021). Turning to the overall study: Collaborator samples came from the United States, Italy and Spain and covered acute and convalescent phases of COVID-19. Sample metadata almost always included a de-identified subject ID, COVID-19 status, age in years and sex. The prospective study material was composed of cDNA or gDNA derived from T cells, B-cell-depleted T cells, or PBMCs. Where available, HLA class I and class II types were obtained from metadata supplied by the sample provider rather than from assay-based typing. Samples came from the ongoing ImmuneRACE study (first 160 participants) plus 1,254 subjects from 6 global collaborators. Subjects who had been exposed to COVID-19, were actively infected with it, or had recovered from it provided the deeply sampled blood TCRbeta repertoires that made up the dataset. The repertoires were released in a freely available public database intended as a resource for research on the immune response to SARS-CoV-2. The full study reports these points: Clinical and demographic metadata were provided uncurated, with the amount varying by source and participant.

Collaborating institutions collected whole blood in K2EDTA tubes following their own protocols. For TCRbeta analysis, collaborators shipped samples in one of three forms: frozen whole blood, isolated PBMCs, or DNA extracted from either of those sample types. The sample comprised peripheral blood. The rearranged chain carries TRBV7-6 and TRBJ2-3, with 9 bases aligning to TRBD1. The TCR sequence derives from a human donor in a cohort sampled during active COVID-19. This receptor has the CDR3 CASSSPGTGLFYLTDTQYF. The sequence in DNA is TGTGCCAGCAGCTCACCCGGGACAGGGTTGTTTTATTTAACAGATACGCAGTATTTT.